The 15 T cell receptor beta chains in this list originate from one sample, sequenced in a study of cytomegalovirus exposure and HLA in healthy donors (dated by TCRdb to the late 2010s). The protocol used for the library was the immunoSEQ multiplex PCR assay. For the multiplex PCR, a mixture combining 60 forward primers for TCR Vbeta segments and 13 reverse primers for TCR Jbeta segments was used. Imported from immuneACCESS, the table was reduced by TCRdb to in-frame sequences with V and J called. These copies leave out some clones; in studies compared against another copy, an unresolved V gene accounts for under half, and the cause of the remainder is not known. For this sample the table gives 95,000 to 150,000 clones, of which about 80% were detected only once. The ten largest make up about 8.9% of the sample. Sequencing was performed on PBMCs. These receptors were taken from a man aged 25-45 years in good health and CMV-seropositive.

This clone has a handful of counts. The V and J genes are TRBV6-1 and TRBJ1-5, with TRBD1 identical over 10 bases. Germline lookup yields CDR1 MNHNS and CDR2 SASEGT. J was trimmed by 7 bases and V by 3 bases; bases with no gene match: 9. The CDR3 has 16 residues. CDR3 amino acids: CASSEKPGQGRQPQHF. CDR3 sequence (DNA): TGTGCCAGCAGTGAGAAACCGGGACAGGGGCGGCAGCCCCAGCATTTT.

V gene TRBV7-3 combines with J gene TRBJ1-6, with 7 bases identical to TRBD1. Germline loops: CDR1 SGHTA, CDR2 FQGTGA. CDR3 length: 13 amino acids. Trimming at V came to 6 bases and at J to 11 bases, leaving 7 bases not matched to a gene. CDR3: CASSVDRVAPLHF. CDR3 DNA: TGTGCCAGCAGTGTCGACAGGGTAGCACCCCTCCACTTT.

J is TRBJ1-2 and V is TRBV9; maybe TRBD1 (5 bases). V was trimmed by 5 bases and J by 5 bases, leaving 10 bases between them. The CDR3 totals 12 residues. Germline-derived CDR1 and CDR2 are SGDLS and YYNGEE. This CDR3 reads CASRGGGYGYTF. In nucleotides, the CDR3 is TGTGCCAGCAGGGGGGGTGGGTATGGCTACACCTTC.

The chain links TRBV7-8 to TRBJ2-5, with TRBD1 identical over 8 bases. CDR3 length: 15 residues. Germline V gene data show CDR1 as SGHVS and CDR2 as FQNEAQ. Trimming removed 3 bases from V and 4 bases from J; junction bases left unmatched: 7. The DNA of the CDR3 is TGTGCCAGCAGCTTTGGGACAGGAATTGCAGAGACCCAGTACTTC. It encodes CASSFGTGIAETQYF.

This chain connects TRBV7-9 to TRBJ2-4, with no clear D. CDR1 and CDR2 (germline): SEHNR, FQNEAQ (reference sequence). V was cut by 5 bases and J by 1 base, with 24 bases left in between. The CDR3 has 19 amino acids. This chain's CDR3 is CASSTPSAPKFLAKNIQYF. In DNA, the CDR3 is TGTGCCAGCAGCACCCCCTCAGCGCCCAAATTCCTGGCCAAAAACATTCAGTACTTC.

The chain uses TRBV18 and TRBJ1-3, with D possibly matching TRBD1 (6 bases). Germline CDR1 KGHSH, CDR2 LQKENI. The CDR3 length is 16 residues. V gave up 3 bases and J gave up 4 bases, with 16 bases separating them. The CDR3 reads CASSPLGQIAGNTIYF. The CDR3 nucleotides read TGTGCCAGCTCACCTCTCGGACAGATTGCGGGAAACACCATATATTTT.

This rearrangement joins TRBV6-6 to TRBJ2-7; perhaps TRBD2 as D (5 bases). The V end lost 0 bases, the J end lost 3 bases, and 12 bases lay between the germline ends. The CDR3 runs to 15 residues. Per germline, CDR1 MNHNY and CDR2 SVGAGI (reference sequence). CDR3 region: CASSYSYGVSYEQYF. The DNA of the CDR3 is TGTGCCAGCAGTTACTCCTACGGGGTTAGCTACGAGCAGTACTTC.

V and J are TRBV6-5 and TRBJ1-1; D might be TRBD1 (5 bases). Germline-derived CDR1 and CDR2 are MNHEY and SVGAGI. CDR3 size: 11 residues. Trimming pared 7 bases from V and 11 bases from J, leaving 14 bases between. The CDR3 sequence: CASNSGQTAFF. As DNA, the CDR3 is TGTGCCAGCAACTCAGGGCAGACGGCTTTCTTT.

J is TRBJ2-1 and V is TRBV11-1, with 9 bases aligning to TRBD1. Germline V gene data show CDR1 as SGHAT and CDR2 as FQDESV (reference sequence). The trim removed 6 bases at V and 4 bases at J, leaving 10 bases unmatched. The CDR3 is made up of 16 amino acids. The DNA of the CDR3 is TGTGCCAGCAGTTTGGCCGTGGGACAGGGATACAATGAGCAGTTCTTC. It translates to CASSLAVGQGYNEQFF.

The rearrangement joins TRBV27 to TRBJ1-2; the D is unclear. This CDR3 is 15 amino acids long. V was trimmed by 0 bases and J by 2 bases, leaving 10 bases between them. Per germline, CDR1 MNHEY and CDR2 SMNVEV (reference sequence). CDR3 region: CASSLSAGRNYGYTF. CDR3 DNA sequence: TGTGCCAGCAGTTTATCTGCAGGCCGCAACTATGGCTACACCTTC.

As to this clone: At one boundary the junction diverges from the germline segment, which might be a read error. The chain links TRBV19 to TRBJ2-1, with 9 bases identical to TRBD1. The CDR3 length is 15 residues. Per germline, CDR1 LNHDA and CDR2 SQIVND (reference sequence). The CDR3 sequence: CASSPGQGIYYEQFF. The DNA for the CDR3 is TGTGCCAGTTCTCCGGGACAGGGAATCTACTATGAGCAGTTCTTC.

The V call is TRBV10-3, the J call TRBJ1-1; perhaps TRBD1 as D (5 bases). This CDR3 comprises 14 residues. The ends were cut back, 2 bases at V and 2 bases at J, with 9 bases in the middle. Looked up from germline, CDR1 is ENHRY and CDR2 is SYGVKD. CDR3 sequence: CAISEGGGNTEAFF. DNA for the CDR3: TGTGCCATCAGTGAGGGGGGGGGTAACACTGAAGCTTTCTTT.

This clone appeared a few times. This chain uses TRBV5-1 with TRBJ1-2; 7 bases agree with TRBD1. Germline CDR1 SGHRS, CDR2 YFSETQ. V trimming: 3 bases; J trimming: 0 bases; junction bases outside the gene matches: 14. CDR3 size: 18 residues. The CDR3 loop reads CASSSGPTGRTTNYGYTF. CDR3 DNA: TGCGCCAGCAGCTCTGGCCCGACAGGGAGAACCACTAACTATGGCTACACCTTC.

In DNA form, the CDR3 reads TGTGCCAGCAGCGTTAGCGGGGGGGGAGCAGATACGCAGTATTTT. Translated, it gives CASSVSGGGADTQYF. This chain connects TRBV9 to TRBJ2-3; TRBD2 aligns across 11 bases. The CDR3 length is 15 residues. V trimming: 2 bases; J trimming: 4 bases; junction bases outside the gene matches: 3. Germline V gene sequence: CDR1 SGDLS, CDR2 YYNGEE.

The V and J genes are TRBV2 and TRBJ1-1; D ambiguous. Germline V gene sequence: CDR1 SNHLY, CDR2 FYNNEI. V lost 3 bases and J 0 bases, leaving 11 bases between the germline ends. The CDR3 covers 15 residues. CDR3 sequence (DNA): TGTGCCAGCAGTGAGGGAGTGAATCTGAACACTGAAGCTTTCTTT. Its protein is CASSEGVNLNTEAFF.